Listed below are T cell receptor beta chains from one sample, sequenced in a study of siplizumab effects on memory and regulatory T cells. Method: immunoSEQ multiplex PCR; TCRdb's copy keeps in-frame clones and lacks some. Of about 97,000 clones in the sample, 85% to 95% were seen once. The source material was non-Treg CD4+ T cells sorted from blood. The receptor source for this set is a human donor in good health. The CDR3 runs from the conserved cysteine through the conserved F or W. The D gene is left open where the match is weak. Rows may omit the clone size; those that give it use once, few, many or a size class.

.,TRBJ1-1,.,TRBV18,CASSLSKGTLNTEAFF,TGTGCCAGCTCACTGTCTAAGGGGACCCTAAACACTGAAGCTTTCTTT
TRBD1,TRBJ1-5,.,TRBV29-1,CSVGGVGRTGVDQPQHF,TGCAGCGTCGGAGGGGTTGGCCGGACAGGGGTTGATCAGCCCCAGCATTTT
.,TRBJ1-1,.,TRBV6-1,CASSDYWASYTEAFF,TGTGCCAGCAGTGATTATTGGGCTAGTTACACTGAAGCTTTCTTT
.,TRBJ2-7,.,TRBV6-1,CASSERRGSEQYF,TGTGCCAGCAGTGAAAGGCGGGGATCCGAGCAGTACTTC
TRBD2,TRBJ2-2,.,TRBV14,CASSQVGLAGATGELFF,TGTGCCAGCAGCCAAGTGGGACTAGCGGGAGCCACCGGGGAGCTGTTTTTT
.,TRBJ2-5,.,TRBV9,CASSVSAGGETQYF,TGTGCCAGCAGCGTAAGCGCAGGAGGTGAGACCCAGTACTTC
.,TRBJ1-1,.,TRBV4-1,CASSQDPRYTEAFF,TGCGCCAGCAGCCAAGATCCCCGTTACACTGAAGCTTTCTTT
TRBD2,TRBJ2-7,.,TRBV6-1,CASTMGLAGGPYF,TGTGCCAGCACCATGGGACTAGCGGGAGGGCCGTACTTC
.,TRBJ1-1,.,TRBV30,CAWLLGARQAFF,TGTGCCTGGCTCCTTGGCGCCCGCCAGGCTTTCTTT
.,TRBJ1-1,.,TRBV19,CASTNVGRGRFTEAFF,TGTGCCAGTACCAATGTGGGCAGGGGTCGGTTCACTGAAGCTTTCTTT
TRBD2,TRBJ2-7,.,TRBV5-4,CASSASSGSTLLGEQYF,TGTGCCAGCAGCGCCTCTAGCGGGAGTACCCTACTTGGGGAGCAGTACTTC
.,TRBJ1-1,.,TRBV2,CASRRGGGTEAFF,TGTGCCAGCAGGCGGGGGGGCGGCACTGAAGCTTTCTTT
TRBD2,TRBJ2-7,.,TRBV29-1,CSEGGEGDFSYEQYF,TGCAGCGAGGGCGGGGAGGGCGATTTCTCCTACGAGCAGTACTTC
.,TRBJ2-5,once,TRBV14,CASSQEKGVIVETQYF,TGTGCCAGCAGCCAAGAGAAAGGGGTCATCGTGGAGACCCAGTACTTC
TRBD2,TRBJ2-1,.,TRBV5-1,CASSDLLAGGPNEQFF,TGCGCCAGCAGCGACCTACTAGCGGGAGGGCCCAATGAGCAGTTCTTC
.,TRBJ1-1,.,TRBV4-1,CASSQDWKGTEAFF,TGCGCCAGCAGCCAAGATTGGAAGGGAACTGAAGCTTTCTTT
.,TRBJ1-5,.,TRBV28,CASRVGGSQPQHF,TGTGCCAGCAGGGTGGGGGGCAGTCAGCCCCAGCATTTT
.,TRBJ1-5,.,TRBV12-5,CASGPTTSQPQHF,TGTGCTAGTGGTCCTACGACAAGTCAGCCCCAGCATTTT
TRBD2,TRBJ2-5,.,TRBV9,CASSYSGLAGETQYF,TGTGCCAGCAGTTATTCGGGACTAGCCGGGGAGACCCAGTACTTC
.,TRBJ2-7,.,TRBV29-1,CSVEGQGRNEQYF,TGCAGCGTTGAAGGTCAGGGTAGGAACGAGCAGTACTTC
TRBD2,TRBJ2-5,few,TRBV28,CASSLGGLAGGLETQYF,TGTGCCAGCAGTTTAGGGGGACTAGCGGGAGGGCTAGAGACCCAGTACTTC
TRBD2,TRBJ2-7,.,TRBV4-1,CASSQGLAGDLYEQYF,TGCGCCAGCAGCCAGGGACTAGCGGGAGACCTCTACGAGCAGTACTTC
.,TRBJ1-5,.,TRBV30,CAWSWGNSNQPQHF,TGTGCCTGGAGCTGGGGGAATAGCAATCAGCCCCAGCATTTT
.,TRBJ2-7,.,TRBV7-9,CASSRGLDEQYF,TGTGCCAGCAGCCGGGGGCTAGACGAGCAGTACTTC
.,TRBJ2-5,.,TRBV6-4,CASSDGASYQETQYF,TGTGCCAGCAGTGACGGTGCATCGTACCAAGAGACCCAGTACTTC
.,TRBJ2-2,.,TRBV7-8,CASSLVMGTGELFF,TGTGCCAGCAGCTTAGTTATGGGGACCGGGGAGCTGTTTTTT
TRBD1,TRBJ2-7,once,TRBV19,CASSIPPGQGNDRPEQYF,TGTGCCAGTAGTATCCCCCCGGGACAGGGGAATGACCGACCCGAGCAGTACTTC
.,TRBJ1-2,.,TRBV30,CAWMGAGSNYGYTF,TGTGCCTGGATGGGGGCGGGTAGTAACTATGGCTACACCTTC
.,TRBJ1-3,.,TRBV5-1,CASSLELTGFSGNTIYF,TGCGCCAGCAGCTTGGAGTTAACAGGGTTCTCTGGAAACACCATATATTTT
.,TRBJ1-5,.,TRBV15,CATSKAGSTGQPQHF,TGTGCCACCAGCAAGGCTGGCTCGACGGGTCAGCCCCAGCATTTT
TRBD1,TRBJ2-5,.,TRBV11-2,CASSPPRGKETQYF,TGTGCCAGCAGCCCCCCCAGGGGGAAAGAGACCCAGTACTTC
.,TRBJ2-1,.,TRBV5-6,CASSFLRDNEQFF,TGTGCCAGCAGCTTTCTGCGGGACAATGAGCAGTTCTTC
TRBD2,TRBJ2-2,once,TRBV28,CASSLLAAAGELFF,TGTGCCAGCAGCCTACTAGCGGCCGCCGGGGAGCTGTTTTTT
.,TRBJ1-1,.,TRBV27,CASSLSWGLNTEAFF,TGTGCCAGCAGTTTATCGTGGGGGTTGAACACTGAAGCTTTCTTT
.,TRBJ2-1,.,TRBV28,CASSGSSYNEQFF,TGTGCCAGCAGCGGGAGCTCCTACAATGAGCAGTTCTTC
.,TRBJ1-5,.,TRBV19,CASSITGYNQPQHF,TGTGCCAGTAGTATAACAGGATACAATCAGCCCCAGCATTTT
.,TRBJ1-2,.,TRBV30,CAWTPRANYYGYTF,TGTGCCTGGACCCCCCGGGCAAACTACTATGGCTACACCTTC
TRBD1,TRBJ1-5,.,TRBV7-9,CASSFGTDNQPQHF,TGTGCCAGCAGCTTCGGGACAGACAATCAGCCCCAGCATTTT
.,TRBJ2-2,.,TRBV7-9,CASSITLGDTGELFF,TGTGCCAGCAGCATCACTTTGGGGGACACCGGGGAGCTGTTTTTT
.,TRBJ2-1,.,TRBV5-4,CASSLRGPNEQFF,TGTGCCAGCAGCTTGCGGGGGCCTAATGAGCAGTTCTTC
TRBD2,TRBJ2-1,.,TRBV18,CASSHPPTSGGYNEQFF,TGTGCCAGCTCACACCCCCCGACTAGCGGGGGATACAATGAGCAGTTCTTC
TRBD2,TRBJ2-1,.,TRBV5-1,CASSLAGAGATNNEQFF,TGCGCCAGCAGCTTGGCCGGTGCGGGAGCAACCAACAATGAGCAGTTCTTC
.,TRBJ1-2,.,TRBV19,CASTSDRAGYGYTF,.
.,TRBJ2-7,.,TRBV10-1,CASNGQPYEQYF,TGCGCCAGCAACGGGCAGCCCTACGAGCAGTACTTC
TRBD2,TRBJ2-3,.,TRBV4-2,CASSLSSGSSTDTQYF,TGTGCCAGCAGCCTTTCTAGCGGGAGTAGCACAGATACGCAGTATTTT
.,TRBJ1-1,.,TRBV4-2,CASSSMGGPNTEAFF,TGTGCCAGCAGCTCAATGGGGGGCCCTAACACTGAAGCTTTCTTT
.,TRBJ1-1,once,TRBV29-1,CSVVSQYHTEAFF,TGCAGCGTTGTAAGTCAGTATCACACTGAAGCTTTCTTT
.,TRBJ1-1,.,TRBV29-1,CSVEEGVNTEAFF,TGCAGCGTTGAAGAAGGGGTGAACACTGAAGCTTTCTTT
TRBD2,TRBJ2-7,.,TRBV6-1,CASSLLLAGLYEQYF,TGTGCCAGCAGCCTCCTGTTAGCGGGCCTCTACGAGCAGTACTTC
.,TRBJ2-1,.,TRBV6-6,CASSLGVGLSYNEQFF,TGTGCCAGCAGTTTGGGGGTAGGCCTCTCCTACAATGAGCAGTTCTTC